This entry lists 4 T cell receptor beta chains sequenced from one sample in a study of T-cell reconstitution after alpha-beta-depleted transplantation in children. Unique molecular identifiers were used to barcode this TCRbeta library. TCRdb independently ran MiXCR on the PCR reads; one entry per CDR3 protein. The table records under 850,000 distinct CDR3 sequences, 10% to 15% of them present only once. The sequences come from PBMCs, collected before TCRalphabeta/CD19-depleted stem cell transplant. These receptors all come from a girl aged 2-10 years with congenital amegakaryocytic thrombocytopenia, due to receive a stem cell transplant.

This clonotype was seen repeatedly, ten times or more. The chain couples TRBV29-1 to TRBJ2-1, with 7 bases fitting TRBD2. Germline CDR1 reads SQVTM; CDR2 reads ANQGSEA. CDR3 size: 15 residues. Unmatched junction bases numbered 15, after V lost 7 bases and J lost 6 bases. Written as DNA, the CDR3 is TGCAGCGCCGTCACTTGGGGACTACAAAGCAATGAGCAGTTCTTC. This encodes CSAVTWGLQSNEQFF.

This clonotype was recorded at least ten times. The genes are TRBV20-1 and TRBJ2-3; D remains ambiguous. The V gene's germline CDR1 is DFQATT and CDR2 SNEGSKA (reference sequence). The CDR3 is 13 amino acids. V shed 1 base and J shed 3 bases, with 8 bases lying between them. As DNA, the CDR3 is TGCAGTGCTAGAGTGGAGCTTACAGATACGCAGTATTTT. Its protein is CSARVELTDTQYF.

The rearrangement uses TRBV5-1 and TRBJ2-1, with 13 bases lining up with TRBD2. The V gene end was trimmed by 0 bases and the J gene end by 15 bases; junction bases not matched to a gene: 6. CDR3 length: 14 residues. Germline V gene sequence: CDR1 SGHRS, CDR2 YFSETQ. The CDR3 DNA reads as TGCGCCAGCAGCTTGGCCCCGGGACTAGCGGGAAGGTTCTTC. Amino acids: CASSLAPGLAGRFF. The full variable domain, with the rest looked up from reference TRBV5-1 and TRBJ2-1, is KAGVTQTPRYLIKTRGQQVTLSCSPISGHRSVSWYQQTPGQGLQFLFEYFSETQRNKGNFPGRFSGRQFSNSRSEMNVSTLELGDSALYLCASSLAPGLAGRFFGPGTRLTVL.

The table lists this clonotype with many counts. V is TRBV24-1 and J is TRBJ2-1; D is possibly TRBD2 (6 bases). The germline CDR1 and CDR2 sequences are KGHDR and SFDVKD. V shed 1 base and J shed 4 bases, with 10 bases lying between them. This CDR3 region has 15 residues. DNA of the CDR3: TGTGCCACCAGTGATTTTGTAGGAGGGTACAATGAGCAGTTCTTC. Translated, it gives CATSDFVGGYNEQFF.